The present T cell receptor (beta chain) was sequenced within a study of early T cells in non-severe SARS-CoV-2 infection. The TCR library protocol attached unique molecular identifiers to the individual cDNA molecules. TCRdb reanalysed the 5' RACE reads using MiXCR and keeps one entry per CDR3 protein. The sample lists 50,000 to 65,000 distinct CDR3 sequences; around 9% were seen once. The CDR3 contains 13 residues. V lost 5 bases and J lost 8; bases outside the gene matches: 5. Germline CDR1 is SGHAT and CDR2 is FQNNGV. This chain joins TRBV11-2 and TRBJ1-2; 10 nucleotides agree with TRBD1. This sequence originates from an adult who was a healthcare worker with PCR-confirmed SARS-CoV-2 infection or an uninfected control (not recorded which). The sample comprised whole blood. CDR3 DNA: TGTGCCAGCAGCCCGGACAGGGGGAGAGGCTACACCTTC. Amino acid sequence: CASSPDRGRGYTF.